The 18 T cell receptor beta chains reported below all come from one sample, sequenced in a study of response to subunit inactivated influenza vaccine. TCRdb fed the RT-PCR reads into MiXCR, producing one record per CDR3 protein. The sample lists fewer than 750,000 distinct CDR3 sequences, roughly 15% occurring once. Here the sequenced sample was PBMCs from blood, taken 12 days after vaccination. These TCRs come from a man between 45 and 60 years old who received an inactivated influenza vaccine.

The chain joins TRBV30 to TRBJ2-3, with D unresolved. Trimming removed 3 bases at V and 6 bases at J, with 13 bases between. Germline CDR1 and CDR2: GTSNPN and SVGIG (reference sequence). There are 13 residues in the CDR3. CDR3 DNA sequence: TGTGCCTGGAGCCTTACTCGGGCGGATACGCAGTATTTT. This sequence encodes CAWSLTRADTQYF. The full variable domain, completed using reference TRBV30 and TRBJ2-3, is SQTIHQWPATLVQPVGSPLSLECTVEGTSNPNLYWYRQAAGRGLQLLFYSVGIGQISSEVPQNLSASRPQDRQFILSSKKLLLSDSGFYLCAWSLTRADTQYFGPGTRLTVL.

This clonotype was counted at least ten times. V and J are TRBV7-8 and TRBJ1-5; 7 nucleotides agree with TRBD1. The V segment lost 0 bases and the J segment 6 bases; nucleotides outside the gene matches: 5. CDR1 and CDR2 (germline): SGHVS, FQNEAQ. The CDR3 extends over 15 amino acids. The CDR3 is CASSLAGTVGQPQHF. CDR3 coding DNA: TGTGCCAGCAGCTTAGCTGGGACAGTCGGTCAGCCCCAGCATTTT.

This chain uses TRBV20-1 with TRBJ1-5, with a weak D call TRBD1 (6 bases). V was trimmed by 6 bases and J by 5 bases, leaving 11 bases between them. The germline CDR1 and CDR2 sequences are DFQATT and SNEGSKA (reference sequence). This CDR3 region has 12 residues. The CDR3 here is CSAVSGDQPQHF. The CDR3 DNA reads TGCAGTGCCGTTTCAGGGGATCAGCCCCAGCATTTT.

This clonotype was observed a few times. The DNA of the CDR3 is TGTGCCATCAGTGATTTACGAGGTTATGCCGTCTACGAGCAGTACTTC. Translation gives CAISDLRGYAVYEQYF. V usage is TRBV10-3 and J usage is TRBJ2-7; D gene uncertain. This CDR3 contains 16 residues. V lost 3 bases, J lost 3 bases, and 18 bases lay in between. The germline CDR1 and CDR2 sequences are ENHRY and SYGVKD.

The chain combines TRBV12-3 or TRBV12-4 with TRBJ1-5; D is possibly TRBD1 (6 bases). V was clipped by 2 bases and J by 6 bases, with 14 bases between them. The CDR3 loop spans 15 amino acids. Written as DNA, the CDR3 is TGTGCCAGCAGTTTACGGGGGGCTGAGAGTCAGCCCCAGCATTTT. Protein sequence: CASSLRGAESQPQHF.

This chain uses TRBV20-1 with TRBJ2-6; D unresolved. There are 17 residues in the CDR3. Trimming removed 0 bases from V and 0 bases from J, with 12 bases in between. Germline V CDR1 and CDR2: DFQATT, SNEGSKA (reference sequence). This CDR3 is CSARDLKVSSGANVLTF. CDR3 coding DNA: TGCAGTGCTAGAGATCTTAAAGTTAGCTCTGGGGCCAACGTCCTGACTTTC.

The rearrangement joins TRBV7-8 to TRBJ1-1; D gene uncertain. The V gene's germline CDR1 is SGHVS and CDR2 FQNEAQ. V dropped 5 bases and J dropped 11 bases, with 21 bases sitting between them. The CDR3 loop spans 14 amino acids. The CDR3 DNA reads as TGTGCCAGCAGCCCAAATAGCGGGAGCCCTGCGGCTTTCTTT. Encoded protein: CASSPNSGSPAAFF.

This clonotype was counted many times. CDR3 loop: CASSLGGAYNEQFF. For the CDR3, the DNA is TGTGCCAGCAGTCTGGGCGGAGCATACAATGAGCAGTTCTTC. The rearrangement uses TRBV2 and TRBJ2-1; no firm D call. CDR1 is SNHLY and CDR2 is FYNNEI in the germline V gene. The V and J ends lost 5 bases and 4 bases respectively, with 12 bases between them. This CDR3 region has 14 residues.

The chain joins TRBV13 to TRBJ2-1, with D uncertain. The CDR3 runs 14 residues. Germline V gene data show CDR1 as PRHDT and CDR2 as FYEKMQ (reference sequence). The V end was cut by 5 bases, the J end by 0 bases, with 8 bases between. CDR3: CASSLRHSYNEQFF. The CDR3 region has the DNA TGTGCCAGCAGCCTCCGACACTCCTACAATGAGCAGTTCTTC.

This clonotype occurred many times. The J gene is TRBJ2-7, the V gene TRBV7-2; D remains unclear. Germline loops: CDR1 SGHTA, CDR2 FQGNSA. CDR3 size: 12 residues. The germline V and J ends were trimmed by 3 bases and 7 bases, with 10 bases remaining between them. Written as DNA, the CDR3 is TGTGCCAGCAGCTTCCCCCTGGGGGAGCAGTACTTC. Protein sequence: CASSFPLGEQYF.

Only a few counts were recorded for this clonotype. The chain has TRBV7-2 and TRBJ1-6; 8 bases map to TRBD1. CDR1 is SGHTA, CDR2 FQGNSA, per germline. V dropped 0 bases and J dropped 6; count of bases not matched to a gene: 1. The CDR3 has 15 amino acids. The CDR3 reads CASSLAQGANSPLHF. CDR3 DNA sequence: TGTGCCAGCAGCTTAGCGCAGGGGGCTAATTCACCCCTCCACTTT.

This clonotype was recorded a few times. The rearrangement joins TRBV7-2 to TRBJ2-2; 8 nucleotides agree with TRBD1. CDR3 length: 15 amino acids. In germline, CDR1 is SGHTA, CDR2 FQGNSA. J gave up 3 bases and V 6 bases, and 6 bases lay outside the gene matches. CDR3 amino acids: CASSPDRAYTGELFF. As DNA, the CDR3 is TGTGCCAGCAGTCCGGACAGGGCCTACACCGGGGAGCTGTTTTTT.

The chain links TRBV6-5 to TRBJ2-2; D unclear. V was clipped by 8 bases and J by 8 bases, with 12 bases between them. In germline, CDR1 is MNHEY, CDR2 SVGAGI. This CDR3 has 12 amino acids. The DNA of the CDR3 is TGTGCCAGCGTCAACGCATATGGGGAGCTGTTTTTT. It yields the protein CASVNAYGELFF.

The chain has TRBV12-3 or TRBV12-4 and TRBJ2-2; D is tentatively TRBD1 or TRBD2 (5 bases each). This CDR3 contains 13 residues. V gave up 4 bases and J gave up 7 bases, with 10 bases separating them. The CDR3 loop reads CASSWGWGGELFF. The DNA for the CDR3 is TGTGCCAGCAGTTGGGGGTGGGGCGGGGAGCTGTTTTTT.

V and J are TRBV20-1 and TRBJ2-1, with 9 bases lining up with TRBD1. The CDR3 contains 16 residues. V trimming: 0 bases; J trimming: 0 bases; junction bases outside the gene matches: 3. Germline V gene data show CDR1 as DFQATT and CDR2 as SNEGSKA (reference sequence). The DNA of the CDR3 is TGCAGTGCTAGAGATCGGGGACAGGGCTCCTACAATGAGCAGTTCTTC. Translating gives CSARDRGQGSYNEQFF.

This clonotype was counted at least ten times. This chain joins TRBV5-1 and TRBJ2-5; 7 bases match TRBD1. The CDR3 has 16 residues. The V segment lost 4 bases and the J segment 1 base; nucleotides outside the gene matches: 10. Germline V CDR1 and CDR2: SGHRS, YFSETQ. As DNA, the CDR3 is TGCGCCAGCAGCAACGACAGGGCCGGCTCCCAAGAGACCCAGTACTTC. Its protein product is CASSNDRAGSQETQYF.

This clonotype was seen at least ten times. V is TRBV7-3 and J is TRBJ1-6; weak D call: TRBD1 (5 bases). Trimming cost V 1 base and J 8 bases, with 9 bases left between them. CDR3 length: 14 amino acids. Per germline, CDR1 SGHTA and CDR2 FQGTGA. CDR3 sequence (DNA): TGTGCCAGCAGCTTAAATCCGGGGGATTCACCCCTCCACTTT. Protein: CASSLNPGDSPLHF.

This clonotype has a handful of counts. The chain carries TRBV7-9 and TRBJ2-7; D unresolved. Germline CDR1 SEHNR, CDR2 FQNEAQ (reference sequence). V lost 1 base and J lost 6, with 4 bases in between. The CDR3 consists of 11 residues. The CDR3 reads CASSLDREQYF. The CDR3 DNA reads as TGTGCCAGCAGCTTAGATCGCGAGCAGTACTTC.